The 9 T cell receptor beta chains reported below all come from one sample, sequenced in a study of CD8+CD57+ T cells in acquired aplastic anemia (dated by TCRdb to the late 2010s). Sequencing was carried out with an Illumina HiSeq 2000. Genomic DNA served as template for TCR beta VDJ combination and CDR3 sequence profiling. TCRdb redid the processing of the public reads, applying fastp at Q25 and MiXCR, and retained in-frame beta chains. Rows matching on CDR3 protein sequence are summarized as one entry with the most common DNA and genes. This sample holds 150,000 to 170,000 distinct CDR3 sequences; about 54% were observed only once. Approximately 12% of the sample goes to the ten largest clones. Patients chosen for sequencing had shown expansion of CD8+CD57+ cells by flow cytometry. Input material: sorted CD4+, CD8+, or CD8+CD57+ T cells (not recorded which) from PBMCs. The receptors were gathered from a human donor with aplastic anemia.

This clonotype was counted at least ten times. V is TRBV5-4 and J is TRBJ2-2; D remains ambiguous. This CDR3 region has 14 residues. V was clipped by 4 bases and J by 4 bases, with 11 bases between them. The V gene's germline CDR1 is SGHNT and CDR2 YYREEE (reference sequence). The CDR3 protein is CASSNSAPTGELFF. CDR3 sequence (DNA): TGTGCCAGCAGCAACTCCGCACCCACCGGGGAGCTGTTTTTT.

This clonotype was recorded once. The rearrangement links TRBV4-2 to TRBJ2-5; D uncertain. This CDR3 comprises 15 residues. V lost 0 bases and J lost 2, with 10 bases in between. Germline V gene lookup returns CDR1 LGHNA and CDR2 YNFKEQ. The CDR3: CASSQDRALQETQYF. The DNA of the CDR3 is TGTGCCAGCAGCCAAGATCGAGCCTTACAAGAGACCCAGTACTTC.

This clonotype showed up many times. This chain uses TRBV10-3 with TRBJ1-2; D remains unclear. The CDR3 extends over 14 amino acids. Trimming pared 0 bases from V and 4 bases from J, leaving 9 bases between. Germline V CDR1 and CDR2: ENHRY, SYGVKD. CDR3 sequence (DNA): TGTGCCATCAGTGAGTCGGAGTCGTTCTATGGCTACACCTTC. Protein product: CAISESESFYGYTF.

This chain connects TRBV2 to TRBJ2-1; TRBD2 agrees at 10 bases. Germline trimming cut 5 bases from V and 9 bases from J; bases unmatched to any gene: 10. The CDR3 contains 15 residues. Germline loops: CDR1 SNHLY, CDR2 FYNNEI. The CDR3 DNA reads TGTGCCAGCAGTCCCACTAGCGGGGAGATCGGTGAGCAGTTCTTC. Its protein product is CASSPTSGEIGEQFF.

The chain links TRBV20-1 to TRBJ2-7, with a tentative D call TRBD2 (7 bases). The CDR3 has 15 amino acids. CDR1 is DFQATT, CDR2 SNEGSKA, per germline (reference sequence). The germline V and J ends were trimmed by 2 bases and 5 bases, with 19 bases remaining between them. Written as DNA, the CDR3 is TGCAGTGCTAGATTCGCGACGGGGGGCTGGGACGAGCAGTACTTC. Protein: CSARFATGGWDEQYF.

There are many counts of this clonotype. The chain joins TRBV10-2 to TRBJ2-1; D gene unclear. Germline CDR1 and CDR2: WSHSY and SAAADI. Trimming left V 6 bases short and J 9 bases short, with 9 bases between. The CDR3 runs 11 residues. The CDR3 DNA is TGCGCCAGCAGGGAAACTGCTGAGCAGTTCTTC. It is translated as CASRETAEQFF.

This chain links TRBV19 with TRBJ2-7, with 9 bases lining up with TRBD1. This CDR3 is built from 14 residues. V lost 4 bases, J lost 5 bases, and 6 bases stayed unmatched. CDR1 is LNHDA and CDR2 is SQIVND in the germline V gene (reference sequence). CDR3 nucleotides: TGTGCCAGTAGTAGAAGGACAGGGGCTCACGAGCAGTACTTC. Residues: CASSRRTGAHEQYF. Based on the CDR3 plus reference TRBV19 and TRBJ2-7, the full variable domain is DGGITQSPKYLFRKEGQNVTLSCEQNLNHDAMYWYRQDPGQGLRLIYYSQIVNDFQKGDIAEGYSVSREKKESFPLTVTSAQKNPTAFYLCASSRRTGAHEQYFGPGTRLTVT.

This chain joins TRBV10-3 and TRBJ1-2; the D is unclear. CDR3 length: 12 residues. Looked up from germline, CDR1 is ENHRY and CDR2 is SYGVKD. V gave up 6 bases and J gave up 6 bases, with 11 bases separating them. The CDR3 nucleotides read TGTGCCATCAGAGGGTGGACGGATGGCTACACCTTC. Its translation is CAIRGWTDGYTF.

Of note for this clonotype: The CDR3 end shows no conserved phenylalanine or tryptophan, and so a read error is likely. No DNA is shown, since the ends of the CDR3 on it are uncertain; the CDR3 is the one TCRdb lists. The CDR3 spells CASSFKETQNL. This rearrangement joins TRBV7-9 to TRBJ2-5. CDR1 and CDR2 (germline): SEHNR, FQNEAQ (reference sequence). The CDR3 contains 11 residues when both ends are counted.